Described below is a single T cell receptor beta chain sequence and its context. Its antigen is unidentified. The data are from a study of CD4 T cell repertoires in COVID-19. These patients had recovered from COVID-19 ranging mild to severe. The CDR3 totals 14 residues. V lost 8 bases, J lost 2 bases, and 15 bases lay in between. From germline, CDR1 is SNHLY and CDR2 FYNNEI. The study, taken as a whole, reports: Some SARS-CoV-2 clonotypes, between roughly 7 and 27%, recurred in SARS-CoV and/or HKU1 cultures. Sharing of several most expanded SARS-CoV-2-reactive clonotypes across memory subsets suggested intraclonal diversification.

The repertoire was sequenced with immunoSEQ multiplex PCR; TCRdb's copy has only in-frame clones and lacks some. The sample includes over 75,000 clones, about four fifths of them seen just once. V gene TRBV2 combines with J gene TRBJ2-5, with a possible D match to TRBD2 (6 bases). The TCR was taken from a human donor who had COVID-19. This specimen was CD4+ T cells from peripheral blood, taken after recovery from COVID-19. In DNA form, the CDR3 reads TGTGCCAGCGGGTTGGGGGGAGCGCAAGAGACCCAGTACTTC. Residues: CASGLGGAQETQYF.